A selection of T cell receptor beta chains follows, all from one sample in a study of a mutant IDH1 vaccine in newly diagnosed glioma. This table comes from immunoSEQ multiplex PCR, and its TCRdb copy is limited to in-frame clones, with some not included. The sample carries tens of thousands of clones, 86% recorded once. The sample in question was PBMCs, obtained from a glioma patient treated with radiotherapy, temozolomide or both. Receptor source: a man aged 35-49 years with glioma. Each CDR3 is given with its conserved first and last residue. Clone size, where shown, is once, few, many, or a class for clones that have expanded.

clone size: NA
J gene: TRBJ2-7
V gene: TRBV7-6
CDR3 protein: CASSLEGQKTYEQYF

clone size: NA
J gene: TRBJ2-7
V gene: TRBV18
CDR3 protein: CASSQGLAGYEQYF

clone size: NA
J gene: TRBJ2-7
V gene: TRBV5-1
CDR3 protein: CASPGTGEQYF

clone size: NA
J gene: TRBJ2-2
V gene: TRBV4-3
CDR3 protein: CASSRSTSPGELFF

clone size: NA
J gene: TRBJ1-1
V gene: TRBV6-6
CDR3 protein: CASRDGQGDTEAFF

clone size: NA
J gene: TRBJ2-2
V gene: TRBV7-7
CDR3 protein: CASSLSTSGTGELFF

clone size: NA
J gene: TRBJ1-2
V gene: TRBV5-8
CDR3 protein: CASSSQGIGYTF

clone size: NA
J gene: TRBJ2-1
V gene: TRBV5-1
CDR3 protein: CASSSIYWTSGSSDEQFF

clone size: NA
J gene: TRBJ2-7
V gene: TRBV7-2
CDR3 protein: CASTLGVSSYEQYF

clone size: NA
J gene: TRBJ1-2
V gene: TRBV7-9
CDR3 protein: CASSSRQGQTRYTF

clone size: NA
J gene: TRBJ2-7
V gene: TRBV2
CDR3 protein: CASSEWSEQYF

clone size: NA
J gene: TRBJ1-5
V gene: TRBV7-8
CDR3 protein: CASSLLQGRGPQHF

clone size: NA
J gene: TRBJ1-1
V gene: TRBV7-3
CDR3 protein: CASSLAGQGSEAFF

clone size: NA
J gene: TRBJ1-1
V gene: TRBV27
CDR3 protein: CANHTTAGYVPEAFF

clone size: NA
J gene: TRBJ2-1
V gene: TRBV19
CDR3 protein: CASSTLGDNQFF

clone size: NA
J gene: TRBJ2-7
V gene: TRBV18
CDR3 protein: CASSPGQTRIHEQYF

clone size: NA
J gene: TRBJ2-1
V gene: TRBV7-9
CDR3 protein: CASSLGGNSYNEQFF

clone size: NA
J gene: TRBJ2-5
V gene: TRBV6-1
CDR3 protein: CASSERGLDSETQYF

clone size: few
J gene: TRBJ2-7
V gene: TRBV18
CDR3 protein: CASSPGMAYEQYF

clone size: NA
J gene: TRBJ2-7
V gene: TRBV18
CDR3 protein: CASSPRGGSLEQYF

clone size: NA
J gene: TRBJ2-7
V gene: TRBV7-9
CDR3 protein: CAGSYDYEQYF

clone size: NA
J gene: TRBJ2-5
V gene: TRBV7-7
CDR3 protein: CASSLVGQVKTQYF

clone size: NA
J gene: TRBJ1-1
V gene: TRBV18
CDR3 protein: CASSPVWNTEAFF

clone size: NA
J gene: TRBJ2-7
V gene: TRBV19
CDR3 protein: CASSHPQGSEQYF

clone size: NA
J gene: TRBJ2-3
V gene: TRBV7-9
CDR3 protein: CASRFSGLAESTDTQYF

clone size: NA
J gene: TRBJ2-3
V gene: TRBV7-9
CDR3 protein: CASSWGTSGTTDTQYF